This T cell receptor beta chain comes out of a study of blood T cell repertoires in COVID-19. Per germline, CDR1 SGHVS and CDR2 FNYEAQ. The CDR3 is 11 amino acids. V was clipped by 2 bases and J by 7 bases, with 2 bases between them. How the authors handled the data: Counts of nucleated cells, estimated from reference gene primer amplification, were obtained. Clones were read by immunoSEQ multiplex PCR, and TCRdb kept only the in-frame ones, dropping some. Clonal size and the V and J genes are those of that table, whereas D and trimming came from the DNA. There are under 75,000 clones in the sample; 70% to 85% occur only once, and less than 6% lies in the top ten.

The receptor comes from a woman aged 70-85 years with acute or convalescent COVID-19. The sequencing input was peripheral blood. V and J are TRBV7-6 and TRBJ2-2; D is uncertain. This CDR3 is CASSLLGELFF. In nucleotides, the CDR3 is TGTGCCAGCAGCTTACTCGGGGAGCTGTTTTTT.